Sequencing of this T cell receptor (beta chain) was carried out in a study of CD8+ T cells in alopecia areata. Study-wide background: Patients in the treated group were given tofacitinib by mouth, 5 to 10 mg twice a day. Study observations and caveats: A single nonresponder leaves the baseline CD8+ expansion link to response uncertain. Alphabeta T cells residing in normal skin are also sequenced in scalp samples. With patients, TCR sharing proved less clear than in mice, a difference possibly related to HLA.

This sample's treatment: oral pan-JAK inhibitor, 5-10 mg twice daily. Peripheral blood and lesional scalp punch biopsies came from alopecia areata patients. A note on this clone: The antigen is not known.

cDNA reverse transcribed from extracted RNA served as the sequencing template. TCRdb keeps only in-frame clones here, not all; method: immunoSEQ multiplex PCR. The sample consists of around 5,900 clones, roughly 67% of them appearing once. The germline V gene encodes CDR1 SGHTA and CDR2 FQGTGA. The CDR3 is made up of 14 amino acids. V shed 4 bases and J 6 bases; nucleotides not matched to a gene: 7. This receptor was identified in a human donor with alopecia areata. The chain combines TRBV7-3 with TRBJ2-7; TRBD1 matches at 9 bases. The sample in question was skin, obtained at roughly week 30, from a patient treated with tofacitinib. CDR3 amino acids: CASSSGQGHGEQYF. In nucleotides, the CDR3 is TGTGCCAGCAGCTCGGGACAGGGTCACGGCGAGCAGTACTTC.